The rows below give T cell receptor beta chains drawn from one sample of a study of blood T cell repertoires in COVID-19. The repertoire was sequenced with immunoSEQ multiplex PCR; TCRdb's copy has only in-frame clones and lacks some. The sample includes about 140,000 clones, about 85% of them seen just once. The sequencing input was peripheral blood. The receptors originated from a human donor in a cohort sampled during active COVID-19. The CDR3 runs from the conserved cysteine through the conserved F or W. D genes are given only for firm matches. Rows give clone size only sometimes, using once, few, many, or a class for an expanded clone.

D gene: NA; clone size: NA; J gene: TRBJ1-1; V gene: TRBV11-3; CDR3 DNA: TGTGCCAGCAGCTTAGTATGGAACACTGAAGCTTTCTTT; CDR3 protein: CASSLVWNTEAFF
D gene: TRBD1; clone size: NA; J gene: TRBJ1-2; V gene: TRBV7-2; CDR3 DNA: TGTGCCAGCACCGGGACAGGGGGCATTGGTGGCTACACCTTC; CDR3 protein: CASTGTGGIGGYTF
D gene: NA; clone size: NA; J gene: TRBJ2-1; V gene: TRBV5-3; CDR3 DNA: TGTACCAGAAGCTTGGGGGCAGGGACCTACAATGAGCAGTTCTTC; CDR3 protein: CTRSLGAGTYNEQFF
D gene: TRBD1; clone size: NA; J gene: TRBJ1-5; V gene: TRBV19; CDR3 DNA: TGTGCCAGTAGTACGCGATTGACAGGGGGCTGGAATCAGCCCCAGCATTTT; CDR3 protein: CASSTRLTGGWNQPQHF
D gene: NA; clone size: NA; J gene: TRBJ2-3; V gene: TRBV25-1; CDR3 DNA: TGTGCCAGCAGTGAAGCAGGGGCCTCGGGGGATACGCAGTATTTT; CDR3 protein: CASSEAGASGDTQYF
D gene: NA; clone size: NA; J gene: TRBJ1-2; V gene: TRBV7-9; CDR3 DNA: TGTGCCAGCAGCTTAGTAACCAGGCTCGGCTACACCTTC; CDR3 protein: CASSLVTRLGYTF
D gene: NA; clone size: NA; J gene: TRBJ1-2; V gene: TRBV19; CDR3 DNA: TGTGCCAGTAGCCAGGCGGGGGTTCGGGGCTACACCTTC; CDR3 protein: CASSQAGVRGYTF
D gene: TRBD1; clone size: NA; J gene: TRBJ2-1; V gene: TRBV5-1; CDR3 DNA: TGCGCCAGCAGCTTGTCCCCTGGACAGGTCGACAATGAGCAGTTCTTC; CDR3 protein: CASSLSPGQVDNEQFF
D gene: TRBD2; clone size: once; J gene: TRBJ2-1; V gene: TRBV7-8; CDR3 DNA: TGTGCCAGCAGCTTAACAGCTAGCGGGACTTACAATGAGCAGTTCTTC; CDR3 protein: CASSLTASGTYNEQFF
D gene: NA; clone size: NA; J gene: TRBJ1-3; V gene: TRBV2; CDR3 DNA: TGTGCCAGCAGCTACTACGCAAAAAGCTCTGGAAACACCATATATTTT; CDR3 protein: CASSYYAKSSGNTIYF
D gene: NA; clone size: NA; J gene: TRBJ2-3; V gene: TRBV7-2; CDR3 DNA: TGTGCCAGCAGCCCCTCTAGCGGCACAGATACGCAGTATTTT; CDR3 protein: CASSPSSGTDTQYF
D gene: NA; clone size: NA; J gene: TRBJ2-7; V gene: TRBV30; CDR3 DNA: TGTGCCTGGAGTGTACAGGCCTACGAGCAGTACTTC; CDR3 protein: CAWSVQAYEQYF
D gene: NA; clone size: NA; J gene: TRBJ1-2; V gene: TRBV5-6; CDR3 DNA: TGTGCCAGCAGCTTGGAGGGACATACTTCTGGCTACACCTTC; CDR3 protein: CASSLEGHTSGYTF
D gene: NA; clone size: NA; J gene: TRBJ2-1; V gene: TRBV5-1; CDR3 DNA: TGCGCCAGCAGCGCCTCCCAGGGGAGCTCCTACAATGAGCAGTTCTTC; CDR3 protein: CASSASQGSSYNEQFF
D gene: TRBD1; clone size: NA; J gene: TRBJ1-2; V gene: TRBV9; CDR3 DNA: TGTGCCAGCAGCACCAGACAGGGGCATGGCTACACCTTC; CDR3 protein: CASSTRQGHGYTF
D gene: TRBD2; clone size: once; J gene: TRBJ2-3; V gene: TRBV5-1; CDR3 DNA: TGCGCCAGCAGCTCGAGCGGGAGCGCGGGCACAGATACGCAGTATTTT; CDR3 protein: CASSSSGSAGTDTQYF
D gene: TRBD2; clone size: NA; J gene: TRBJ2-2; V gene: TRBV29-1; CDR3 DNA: TGCAGCGTTGTAGACTCGGGACTAGCGGGAGGAAGGACCGGGGAGCTGTTTTTT; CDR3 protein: CSVVDSGLAGGRTGELFF
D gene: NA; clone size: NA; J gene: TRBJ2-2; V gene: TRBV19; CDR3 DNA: TGTGCCAGTAGTATCGGTCGGAGCACCGGGGAGCTGTTTTTT; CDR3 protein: CASSIGRSTGELFF
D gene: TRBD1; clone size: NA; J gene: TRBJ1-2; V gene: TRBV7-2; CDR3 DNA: TGTGCCAGCCGCAGGACAGGGGGGTATGAGGACTATGGCTACACCTTC; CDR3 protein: CASRRTGGYEDYGYTF
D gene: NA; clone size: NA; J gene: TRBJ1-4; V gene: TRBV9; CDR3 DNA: TGTGCCAGCAGCGTCGGCCAGGATAATGAAAAACTGTTTTTT; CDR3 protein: CASSVGQDNEKLFF
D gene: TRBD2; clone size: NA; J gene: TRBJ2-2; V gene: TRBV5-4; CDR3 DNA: TGTGCCAGCAGCTTGCCGGGACTAGCGGGAGGGCTCGGCGGGGAGCTGTTTTTT; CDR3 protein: CASSLPGLAGGLGGELFF
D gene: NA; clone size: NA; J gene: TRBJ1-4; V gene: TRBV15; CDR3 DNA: TGTGCCACCAGCATGGGTACAGGGGAAAAACTGTTTTTT; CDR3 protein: CATSMGTGEKLFF
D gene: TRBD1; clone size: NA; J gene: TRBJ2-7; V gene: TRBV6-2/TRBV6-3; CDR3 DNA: TGTGCCAGCAGCCAGTTACCCCGACAGGGTCTACGGGAGCAGTACTTC; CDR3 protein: CASSQLPRQGLREQYF
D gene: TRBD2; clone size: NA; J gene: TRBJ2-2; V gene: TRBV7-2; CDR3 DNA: TGTGCCAGCAGCTTCCCACTAGCGGGAGCCGGGGAGCTGTTTTTT; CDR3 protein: CASSFPLAGAGELFF
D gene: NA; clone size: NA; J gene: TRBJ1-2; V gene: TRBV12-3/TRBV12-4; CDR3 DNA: TGTGCCAGCCAAGTGCGGGCCGGCTATGGCTACACCTTC; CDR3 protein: CASQVRAGYGYTF
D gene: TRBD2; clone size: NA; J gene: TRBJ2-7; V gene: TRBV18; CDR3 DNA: TGTGCCAGCTCACCAAGAGCGGGAGACGGCGTCGAGCAGTACTTC; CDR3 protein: CASSPRAGDGVEQYF
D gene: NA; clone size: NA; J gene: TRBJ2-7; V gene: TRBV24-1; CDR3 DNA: TGTGCCACCCTTGGGAGGCCGATGGGAAACGAGCAGTACTTC; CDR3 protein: CATLGRPMGNEQYF
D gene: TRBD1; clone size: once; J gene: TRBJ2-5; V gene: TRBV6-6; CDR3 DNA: TGTGCCAGCAGTTCGCCCGGGACAGGGGGCTTGAAGACCCAGTACTTC; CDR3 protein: CASSSPGTGGLKTQYF
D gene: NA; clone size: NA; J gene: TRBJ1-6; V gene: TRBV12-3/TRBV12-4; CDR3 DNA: TGTGCCAGCAGTTTGTCAGGAAATTCACCCCTCCACTTT; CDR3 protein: CASSLSGNSPLHF
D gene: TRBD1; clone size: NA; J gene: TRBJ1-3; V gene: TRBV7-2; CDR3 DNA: TGTGCCAGCAGCCCCCGACAGGGGTTTACTGGAAACACCATATATTTT; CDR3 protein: CASSPRQGFTGNTIYF
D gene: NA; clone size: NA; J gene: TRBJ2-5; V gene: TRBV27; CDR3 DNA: TGTGCCAGCAGTTTAAGAGCCCCGGACCAGGTGGGGCGGGGTGCCCAGTACTTC; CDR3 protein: CASSLRAPDQVGRGAQYF
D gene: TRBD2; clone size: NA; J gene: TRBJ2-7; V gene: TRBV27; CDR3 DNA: TGTGCCAGCAGTCCTAAAAGCGGGAGGGCCTACGAGCAGTACTTC; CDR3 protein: CASSPKSGRAYEQYF
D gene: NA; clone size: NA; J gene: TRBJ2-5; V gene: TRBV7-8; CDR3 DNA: TGTGCCAGCAGCTTTGGCAGTCAGGAGACCCAGTACTTC; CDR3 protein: CASSFGSQETQYF
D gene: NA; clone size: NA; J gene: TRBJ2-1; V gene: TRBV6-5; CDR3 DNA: TGTGCCAGCAGTTACTTCTCTAGGCCCTACAATGAGCAGTTCTTC; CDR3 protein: CASSYFSRPYNEQFF
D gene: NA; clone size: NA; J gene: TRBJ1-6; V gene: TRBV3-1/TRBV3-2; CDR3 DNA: TGTGCCAGCAGCCAAGATCTTGGGGAGGGGGAACCCCTCCACTTT; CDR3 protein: CASSQDLGEGEPLHF
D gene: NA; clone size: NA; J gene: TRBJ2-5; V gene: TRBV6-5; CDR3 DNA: TGTGCCAGCAAACAGGTACAAGAGACCCAGTACTTC; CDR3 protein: CASKQVQETQYF
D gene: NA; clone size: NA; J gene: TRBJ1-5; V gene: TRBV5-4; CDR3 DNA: TGTGCCAGCAGCTTGCAGGGTCAACAGCCCCAGCATTTT; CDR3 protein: CASSLQGQQPQHF
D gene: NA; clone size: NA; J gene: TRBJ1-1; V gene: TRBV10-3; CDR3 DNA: TGTGCCATCAGTGAGTCGCCCGGGGTGGGCACTGAAGCTTTCTTT; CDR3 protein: CAISESPGVGTEAFF
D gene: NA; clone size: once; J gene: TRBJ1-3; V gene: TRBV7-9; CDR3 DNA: TGTGCCAGCAGCTTAGCCTCGGGAAACACCATATATTTT; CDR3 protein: CASSLASGNTIYF
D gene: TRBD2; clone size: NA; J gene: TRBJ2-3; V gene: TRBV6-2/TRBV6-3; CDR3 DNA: TGTGCCAGCAGTAACCCGGGACTAGCGCTCACAGATACGCAGTATTTT; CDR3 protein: CASSNPGLALTDTQYF
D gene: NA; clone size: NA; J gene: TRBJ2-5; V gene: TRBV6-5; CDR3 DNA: TGTGCCAGCAGTTACTCGAGGGATGGGACCCAGTACTTC; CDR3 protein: CASSYSRDGTQYF
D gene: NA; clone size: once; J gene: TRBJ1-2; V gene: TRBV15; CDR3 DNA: TGTGCCACCAGCGTCCCAGCTAACTATGGCTACACCTTC; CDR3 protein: CATSVPANYGYTF
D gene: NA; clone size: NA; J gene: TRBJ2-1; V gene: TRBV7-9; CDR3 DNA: TGTGCCAGCAGCTTAGGGGTTGTGGACTTCGAGTACTACAATGAGCAGTTCTTC; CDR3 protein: CASSLGVVDFEYYNEQFF
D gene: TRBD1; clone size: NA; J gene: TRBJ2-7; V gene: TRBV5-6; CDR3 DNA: TGTGCCAGCAGCCGGGGACAGAACTACGAGCAGTACTTC; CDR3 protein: CASSRGQNYEQYF
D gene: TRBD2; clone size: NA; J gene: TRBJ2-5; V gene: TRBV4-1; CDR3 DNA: TGCGCCAGCAGCCTGCGGACTAGGCGGGAGACCCAGTACTTC; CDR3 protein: CASSLRTRRETQYF